The clone carrying this T cell receptor (beta chain) appeared a few times. The data are from a study of blood T cell repertoires in COVID-19. Study background: Italy, Spain and the United States were the sources of the convalescent and acute COVID-19 samples.

Authors' data handling: Counts of nucleated cells, estimated from reference gene primer amplification, were obtained. Only in-frame clones appear in the TCRdb table, and some are missing; sequencing was by immunoSEQ multiplex PCR. The V and J calls and clone size were taken over from that table, and D and trimming were inferred from the DNA. This sample has approximately 130,000 clones; approximately 84% occur once, and the top ten carry 15% to 20%. Germline CDR1 is LNHDA and CDR2 is SQIVND (reference sequence). The CDR3 covers 15 residues. Trimming stripped 5 bases from V and 4 bases from J, with 17 bases between.

The J gene is TRBJ1-2, the V gene TRBV19, with a possible D match to TRBD1 (6 bases). Sequencing was done on a sample of peripheral blood. This sequence was found in a woman between 45 and 65 years old who had recovered from COVID-19. Here the CDR3 reads CASSGIQGKIYGYTF. The CDR3 DNA reads as TGTGCCAGTAGTGGGATTCAGGGGAAGATCTATGGCTACACCTTC. Together with reference TRBV19 and TRBJ1-2, the CDR3 gives the full variable domain: DGGITQSPKYLFRKEGQNVTLSCEQNLNHDAMYWYRQDPGQGLRLIYYSQIVNDFQKGDIAEGYSVSREKKESFPLTVTSAQKNPTAFYLCASSGIQGKIYGYTFGSGTRLTVV.